This T cell receptor beta chain is drawn from a study of T cell changes during pregnancy in multiple sclerosis. TCRdb's table, derived via immunoSEQ multiplex PCR, lists solely in-frame clones and lacks some. The sample records 30,000 or so clones, about 87% being singletons. This CDR3 is built from 14 residues. V lost 6 bases, J lost 7 bases, and 15 bases lay in between. Germline V lookup: CDR1 MNHEY, CDR2 SMNVEV (reference sequence). This specimen was CD8+ T cells from peripheral blood mononuclear cells, taken in the first trimester of pregnancy. The chain recombines TRBV27 with TRBJ2-2, with D perhaps matching TRBD2 (6 bases). This TCR was recovered from a female donor with multiple sclerosis, enrolled in a pregnancy study. The CDR3 here is CASRNGLFDGELFF. The CDR3, as DNA: TGTGCCAGCAGGAACGGACTATTTGACGGGGAGCTGTTTTTT.